A selection of T cell receptor beta chains follows, all from one sample in a study of CD8 T cells in ankylosing spondylitis. Each CDR3 protein gets one entry after TCRdb re-called the 5' RACE reads with MiXCR. The table has around 430,000 distinct CDR3 sequences, under 20% seen once; the top ten hold 0.85% to 1.3%. Sequencing used blood, either unsorted or a sorted T cell fraction (not recorded which). All receptors derive from a male donor with ankylosing spondylitis. CDR3s include the opening cysteine and the closing phenylalanine or tryptophan. Each record gives: J gene, V gene, D gene, clone size, CDR3 protein, CDR3 DNA. The D gene is left open where the match is weak. Clone size is shown for a subset of rows, as once, few, many or a class of expanded clone.

J gene: TRBJ1-1; V gene: TRBV20-1; D gene: -; clone size: many; CDR3 protein: CSAKGQTNTEAFF; CDR3 DNA: TGCAGTGCCAAAGGACAGACGAACACTGAAGCTTTCTTT
J gene: TRBJ1-1; V gene: TRBV28; D gene: -; clone size: few; CDR3 protein: CASRPAGGKEVNTEAFF; CDR3 DNA: TGTGCCAGCAGGCCCGCGGGAGGGAAGGAGGTGAACACTGAAGCTTTCTTT
J gene: TRBJ2-1; V gene: TRBV20-1; D gene: -; clone size: -; CDR3 protein: CSARGRTPSVHNEQFF; CDR3 DNA: TGCAGTGCTAGAGGACGCACCCCCAGCGTCCACAATGAGCAGTTCTTC
J gene: TRBJ1-2; V gene: TRBV5-1; D gene: -; clone size: many; CDR3 protein: CASSLGGPVNYGYTF; CDR3 DNA: TGCGCCAGCAGCTTGGGGGGACCGGTCAACTATGGCTACACCTTC
J gene: TRBJ1-6; V gene: TRBV2; D gene: -; clone size: -; CDR3 protein: CASTRTAISYNSPLHF; CDR3 DNA: TGTGCCAGCACCCGGACGGCGATCTCCTATAATTCACCCCTCCACTTT
J gene: TRBJ2-3; V gene: TRBV11-1; D gene: TRBD2; clone size: many; CDR3 protein: CASSSLGVLAGSTDTQYF; CDR3 DNA: TGTGCCAGCAGCTCCTTGGGGGTCCTAGCGGGCAGCACAGATACGCAGTATTTT
J gene: TRBJ2-7; V gene: TRBV5-1; D gene: -; clone size: many; CDR3 protein: CASSLQGLGSYEQYF; CDR3 DNA: TGCGCCAGCAGCCTACAGGGTTTGGGGTCCTACGAGCAGTACTTC
J gene: TRBJ1-4; V gene: TRBV20-1; D gene: -; clone size: few; CDR3 protein: CSARDPLSLLFF; CDR3 DNA: TGCAGTGCTAGAGATCCTCTGAGTTTGCTGTTTTTT
J gene: TRBJ1-4; V gene: TRBV5-1; D gene: -; clone size: many; CDR3 protein: CASSGGAANEKLFF; CDR3 DNA: TGCGCCAGCAGCGGGGGGGCGGCTAATGAAAAACTGTTTTTT
J gene: TRBJ1-2; V gene: TRBV29-1; D gene: -; clone size: -; CDR3 protein: CSVEGSVGYGYTF; CDR3 DNA: TGCAGCGTTGAAGGTTCCGTGGGCTATGGCTACACCTTC
J gene: TRBJ1-1; V gene: TRBV2; D gene: TRBD1; clone size: -; CDR3 protein: CASSGAVGQGGTEAFF; CDR3 DNA: TGTGCCAGCAGCGGGGCCGTCGGTCAGGGGGGCACTGAAGCTTTCTTT
J gene: TRBJ2-1; V gene: TRBV18; D gene: -; clone size: -; CDR3 protein: CASSQEQGTYNEQFF; CDR3 DNA: TGTGCCAGCTCACAGGAGCAGGGCACCTACAATGAGCAGTTCTTC
J gene: TRBJ2-1; V gene: TRBV2; D gene: TRBD2; clone size: -; CDR3 protein: CASRATGTIEQFF; CDR3 DNA: TGTGCCAGCAGAGCCACCGGGACTATTGAGCAGTTCTTC
J gene: TRBJ1-1; V gene: TRBV2; D gene: -; clone size: -; CDR3 protein: CASRDTKTGAFF; CDR3 DNA: TGTGCCAGCAGAGATACGAAAACTGGAGCTTTCTTT
J gene: TRBJ2-1; V gene: TRBV15; D gene: TRBD1; clone size: -; CDR3 protein: CATSILSAGQGGSYNEQFF; CDR3 DNA: TGTGCCACCAGCATCCTATCCGCGGGACAGGGGGGATCCTACAATGAGCAGTTCTTC
J gene: TRBJ2-6; V gene: TRBV18; D gene: -; clone size: few; CDR3 protein: CASSPPSGANVLTF; CDR3 DNA: TGTGCCAGCTCACCCCCCTCTGGGGCCAACGTCCTGACTTTC
J gene: TRBJ1-1; V gene: TRBV29-1; D gene: TRBD1; clone size: -; CDR3 protein: CSVERDRDEAFF; CDR3 DNA: TGCAGCGTTGAAAGGGACAGGGATGAAGCTTTCTTT
J gene: TRBJ1-2; V gene: TRBV27; D gene: TRBD1; clone size: -; CDR3 protein: CASSSRQGGGYTF; CDR3 DNA: TGTGCCAGCAGTTCCCGACAGGGGGGTGGCTACACCTTC
J gene: TRBJ1-1; V gene: TRBV12-3/TRBV12-4; D gene: TRBD1; clone size: many; CDR3 protein: CARRQGVRTEAFF; CDR3 DNA: TGTGCCAGGAGACAGGGGGTTCGGACTGAAGCTTTCTTT
J gene: TRBJ2-3; V gene: TRBV27; D gene: TRBD2; clone size: -; CDR3 protein: CASSQGLAVNTDTQYF; CDR3 DNA: TGTGCCAGCAGCCAGGGACTAGCGGTAAACACAGATACGCAGTATTTT
J gene: TRBJ2-5; V gene: TRBV5-1; D gene: -; clone size: many; CDR3 protein: CASTRGQLGETQYF; CDR3 DNA: TGCGCCAGCACACGCGGACAGTTGGGAGAGACCCAGTACTTC
J gene: TRBJ1-2; V gene: TRBV20-1; D gene: -; clone size: many; CDR3 protein: CSARGQVSYGYTF; CDR3 DNA: TGCAGTGCTAGAGGACAGGTATCCTATGGCTACACCTTC
J gene: TRBJ1-2; V gene: TRBV28; D gene: -; clone size: -; CDR3 protein: CASSPHGQYVEENYGYTF; CDR3 DNA: TGTGCCAGCAGTCCGCATGGGCAATATGTGGAGGAGAACTATGGCTACACCTTC
J gene: TRBJ1-1; V gene: TRBV20-1; D gene: -; clone size: once; CDR3 protein: CSAGGMGTEAFF; CDR3 DNA: TGCAGTGCTGGGGGCATGGGCACTGAAGCTTTCTTT
J gene: TRBJ1-2; V gene: TRBV9; D gene: -; clone size: few; CDR3 protein: CASSVAPRGHGYTF; CDR3 DNA: TGTGCCAGCAGCGTAGCCCCCCGGGGACATGGCTACACCTTC
J gene: TRBJ1-5; V gene: TRBV6-1; D gene: -; clone size: -; CDR3 protein: CASTLKIRETQHF; CDR3 DNA: TGTGCCAGCACCCTAAAAATACGGGAGACCCAGCATTTT
J gene: TRBJ2-7; V gene: TRBV29-1; D gene: TRBD2; clone size: -; CDR3 protein: CSVERLAGGIWQYF; CDR3 DNA: TGCAGCGTTGAACGGCTAGCGGGAGGAATATGGCAGTACTTC
J gene: TRBJ2-5; V gene: TRBV15; D gene: -; clone size: few; CDR3 protein: CATSRDRGGPETQYF; CDR3 DNA: TGTGCCACCAGCAGAGATCGTGGGGGCCCAGAGACCCAGTACTTC
J gene: TRBJ2-1; V gene: TRBV20-1; D gene: TRBD1; clone size: -; CDR3 protein: CNRGRPSLYNEQFF; CDR3 DNA: TGCAACAGGGGGCGCCCTTCGCTTTACAATGAGCAGTTCTTC
J gene: TRBJ1-2; V gene: TRBV12-3/TRBV12-4; D gene: -; clone size: many; CDR3 protein: CASSLGDTPYGYTF; CDR3 DNA: TGTGCCAGCAGTTTGGGGGACACCCCCTATGGCTACACCTTC
J gene: TRBJ2-1; V gene: TRBV5-1; D gene: -; clone size: -; CDR3 protein: CASSIAALGYNEQFF; CDR3 DNA: TGCGCCAGCAGTATAGCGGCCTTAGGGTACAATGAGCAGTTCTTC
J gene: TRBJ1-1; V gene: TRBV5-1; D gene: -; clone size: few; CDR3 protein: CASSLWGEEGEAFF; CDR3 DNA: TGCGCCAGCAGCTTGTGGGGGGAGGAAGGTGAAGCTTTCTTT
J gene: TRBJ2-7; V gene: TRBV5-1; D gene: TRBD2; clone size: -; CDR3 protein: CASSLADSGRAHEQYF; CDR3 DNA: TGCGCCAGCAGCTTGGCAGATAGCGGGAGGGCACACGAGCAGTACTTC
J gene: TRBJ1-1; V gene: TRBV5-5; D gene: TRBD1; clone size: few; CDR3 protein: CASRTGTGVIAEAFF; CDR3 DNA: TGTGCCAGCAGGACCGGGACAGGGGTTATCGCTGAAGCTTTCTTT
J gene: TRBJ2-5; V gene: TRBV10-3; D gene: TRBD2; clone size: few; CDR3 protein: CAISPGLAVETQYF; CDR3 DNA: TGTGCCATCAGCCCGGGACTAGCGGTAGAGACCCAGTACTTC
J gene: TRBJ1-6; V gene: TRBV15; D gene: TRBD1; clone size: -; CDR3 protein: CATSPQAGTGRSSYNSPLHF; CDR3 DNA: TGTGCCACCAGCCCCCAGGCCGGGACAGGGAGATCTTCCTATAATTCACCCCTCCACTTT
J gene: TRBJ1-1; V gene: TRBV6-1; D gene: -; clone size: few; CDR3 protein: CASSPVGRTEAFF; CDR3 DNA: TGTGCCAGCAGTCCCGTCGGGAGGACTGAAGCTTTCTTT
J gene: TRBJ2-5; V gene: TRBV18; D gene: -; clone size: -; CDR3 protein: CASSPVGGGETQYF; CDR3 DNA: TGTGCCAGCTCACCGGTTGGGGGAGGAGAGACCCAGTACTTC
J gene: TRBJ2-2; V gene: TRBV5-1; D gene: -; clone size: few; CDR3 protein: CASSLDLGLGELFF; CDR3 DNA: TGCGCCAGCAGCTTGGATCTGGGATTGGGGGAGCTGTTTTTT
J gene: TRBJ2-1; V gene: TRBV28; D gene: -; clone size: many; CDR3 protein: CASSLGTGSTRRNEQFF; CDR3 DNA: TGTGCCAGCAGTTTGGGAACAGGGTCCACCCGGAGGAATGAGCAGTTCTTC
J gene: TRBJ1-2; V gene: TRBV6-1; D gene: -; clone size: -; CDR3 protein: CATTPSNYGYTF; CDR3 DNA: TGTGCCACCACGCCCTCTAACTATGGCTACACCTTC
J gene: TRBJ2-1; V gene: TRBV9; D gene: -; clone size: many; CDR3 protein: CASSVSGTHSYEQFF; CDR3 DNA: TGTGCCAGCAGCGTGTCGGGAACTCACAGTTATGAGCAGTTCTTC
J gene: TRBJ2-1; V gene: TRBV28; D gene: -; clone size: few; CDR3 protein: CASSSDPPPEQFF; CDR3 DNA: TGTGCCAGCAGTTCGGACCCGCCCCCGGAGCAGTTCTTC
J gene: TRBJ1-3; V gene: TRBV30; D gene: -; clone size: few; CDR3 protein: CAWSPGGSGNTIYF; CDR3 DNA: TGTGCCTGGAGCCCTGGGGGCTCTGGAAACACCATATATTTT
J gene: TRBJ2-1; V gene: TRBV7-3; D gene: -; clone size: -; CDR3 protein: CASSYSGSSYNEQFF; CDR3 DNA: TGTGCCAGCAGCTACTCGGGGAGCTCCTACAATGAGCAGTTCTTC
J gene: TRBJ2-7; V gene: TRBV27; D gene: TRBD1; clone size: few; CDR3 protein: CASSLSPGGYEQYF; CDR3 DNA: TGTGCCAGCAGTTTATCCCCAGGGGGATACGAGCAGTACTTC
J gene: TRBJ2-3; V gene: TRBV18; D gene: -; clone size: -; CDR3 protein: CAPAALGTDTQYF; CDR3 DNA: TGTGCACCGGCCGCACTCGGCACAGATACGCAGTATTTT
J gene: TRBJ2-1; V gene: TRBV6-1; D gene: TRBD1; clone size: -; CDR3 protein: CASSRSGTAYNEQFF; CDR3 DNA: TGTGCCAGCAGTAGATCCGGGACAGCGTACAATGAGCAGTTCTTC
J gene: TRBJ2-4; V gene: TRBV27; D gene: -; clone size: few; CDR3 protein: CASSLGGASNIQYF; CDR3 DNA: TGTGCCAGCAGTTTGGGTGGGGCTTCGAACATTCAGTACTTC
J gene: TRBJ1-1; V gene: TRBV5-1; D gene: -; clone size: many; CDR3 protein: CASSLVPGNTEAFF; CDR3 DNA: TGCGCCAGCAGCTTGGTCCCGGGGAACACTGAAGCTTTCTTT